This T cell receptor beta chain comes out of a study of blood T cells in healthy people across ages. About the study: About one barcoded beta molecule per two T cells came from capture by template switching. Study results and caveats: Lack of knowledge of donor CMV status possibly confounded expanded clonotype changes. There were more naive CD4+ cells and higher diversity in long-lived donors than in aged donors.

To note about this clonotype: Its antigen is currently unknown.

The germline V gene has CDR1 MGHDK and CDR2 SYGVNS. Trimming at V came to 4 bases and at J to 4 bases, leaving 13 bases not matched to a gene. The CDR3 has 17 residues. A second PCR, run for about 7 to 11 cycles, used a sample-barcoded 5' primer plus a J-beta primer mix. TCRdb processed the 5' RACE reads anew with MiXCR; each CDR3 protein has one entry. The sample comprises 590,000 or so distinct CDR3 sequences, about 30% of which are singletons, and about a sixth rests with the top ten. This receptor was taken from a woman of 80 years or more in good health. V is TRBV25-1 and J is TRBJ2-7, with TRBD2 identical over 10 bases. The specimen was blood. This CDR3 is CASSGGVSGGAWYEQYF. CDR3 nucleotides: TGTGCCAGCAGTGGAGGGGTAAGCGGGGGGGCCTGGTACGAGCAGTACTTC.